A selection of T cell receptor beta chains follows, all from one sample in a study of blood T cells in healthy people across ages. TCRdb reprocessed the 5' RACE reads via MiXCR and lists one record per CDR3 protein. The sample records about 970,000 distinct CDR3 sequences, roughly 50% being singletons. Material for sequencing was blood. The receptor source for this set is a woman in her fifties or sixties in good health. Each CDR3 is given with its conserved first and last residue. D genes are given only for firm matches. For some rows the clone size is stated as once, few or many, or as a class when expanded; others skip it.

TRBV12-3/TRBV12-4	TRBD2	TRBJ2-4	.	CASNWAAGVSKNIQYF	TGTGCCAGCAATTGGGCAGCGGGAGTATCCAAAAACATTCAGTACTTC
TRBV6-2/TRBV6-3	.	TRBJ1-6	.	CASRSQRNSPLHF	TGTGCCAGCAGATCCCAGAGAAATTCACCCCTCCACTTT
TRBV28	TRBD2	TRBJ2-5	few	CASSKIGAGGKTQYF	TGTGCCAGCAGTAAGATAGGCGCGGGGGGGAAGACCCAGTACTTC
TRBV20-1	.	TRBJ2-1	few	CSASRLAWNEQFF	TGCAGTGCTAGTAGGTTAGCATGGAATGAGCAGTTCTTC
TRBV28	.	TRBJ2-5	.	CASSWGVGLTQYF	TGTGCCAGCAGTTGGGGGGTTGGTCTGACCCAGTACTTC
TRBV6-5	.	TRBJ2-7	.	CASSYLGASEQYF	TGTGCCAGCAGTTACCTCGGGGCTTCCGAGCAGTACTTC
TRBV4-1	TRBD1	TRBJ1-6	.	CASSTQGAMWPLHF	TGCGCCAGCAGCACGCAGGGGGCCATGTGGCCCCTCCACTTT
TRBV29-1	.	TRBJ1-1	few	CSVVENLLGTEAFF	TGCAGCGTTGTTGAAAACCTCCTGGGCACTGAAGCTTTCTTT
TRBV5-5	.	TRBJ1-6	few	CASSGSRGTPLHF	TGTGCCAGCAGCGGATCCAGGGGTACACCCCTCCACTTT
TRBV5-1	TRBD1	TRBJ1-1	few	CASKQGAVLSTEAFF	TGCGCCAGTAAACAGGGGGCCGTGCTGAGCACTGAAGCTTTCTTT
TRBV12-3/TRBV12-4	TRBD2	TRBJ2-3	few	CASSRTSGKAPQYF	TGTGCCAGCAGCCGCACTAGCGGGAAAGCCCCCCAGTATTTT
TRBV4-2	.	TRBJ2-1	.	CASSQVWEEQFF	TGTGCCAGCAGCCAAGTCTGGGAAGAGCAGTTCTTC
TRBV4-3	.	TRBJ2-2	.	CASSQDGGTGELFF	TGCGCCAGCAGCCAAGATGGAGGTACCGGGGAGCTGTTTTTT
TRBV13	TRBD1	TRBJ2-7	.	CASSWRTGVYEQYF	TGTGCCAGCAGCTGGAGGACAGGGGTATACGAGCAGTACTTC
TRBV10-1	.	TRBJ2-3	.	CAARDTSTDTQYF	TGCGCCGCCAGGGATACCAGCACAGATACGCAGTATTTT
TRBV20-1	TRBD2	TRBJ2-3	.	CSASGRASGGKDTQYF	TGCAGTGCTAGCGGCCGAGCTAGCGGGGGGAAGGATACGCAGTATTTT
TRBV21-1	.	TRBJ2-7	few	CASSNVGPNDYEQYF	TGTGCCAGCAGCAATGTGGGACCGAACGACTACGAGCAGTACTTC
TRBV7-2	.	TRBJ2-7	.	CASSPQSLPNPPHEQYF	TGTGCCAGCAGCCCGCAATCCCTCCCGAATCCCCCTCACGAGCAGTACTTC
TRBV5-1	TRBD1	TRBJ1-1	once	CASSLDRGITEAFF	TGCGCCAGCAGCTTGGACAGGGGAATCACTGAAGCTTTCTTT
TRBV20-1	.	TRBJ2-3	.	CSARMGGRVTDTQYF	TGCAGTGCTAGGATGGGAGGCCGTGTTACAGATACGCAGTATTTT
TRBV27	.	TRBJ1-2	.	CASSPDNRVWGYTF	TGTGCCAGCAGCCCCGATAACAGGGTCTGGGGCTACACCTTC
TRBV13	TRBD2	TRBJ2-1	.	CASSLPYSGRGRYNEQFF	TGTGCCAGCAGCCTCCCTTATAGCGGGAGGGGTAGGTACAATGAGCAGTTCTTC
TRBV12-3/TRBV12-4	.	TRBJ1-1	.	CASSLQKYTEAFF	TGTGCCAGCAGTTTACAGAAATACACTGAAGCTTTCTTT
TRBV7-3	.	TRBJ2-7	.	CASSSPTTGGNEQYF	TGTGCCAGCAGCTCGCCCACTACCGGCGGGAATGAGCAGTACTTC
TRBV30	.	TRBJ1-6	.	CAWSPPRGDNSPLHF	TGTGCCTGGAGCCCTCCTAGGGGGGATAATTCACCCCTCCACTTT
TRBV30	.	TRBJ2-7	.	CAWSVAVYEQYF	TGTGCCTGGAGTGTGGCGGTCTACGAGCAGTACTTC
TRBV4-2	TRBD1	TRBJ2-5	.	CASSQEIATGSETQYF	TGTGCCAGCAGCCAAGAAATTGCGACAGGGTCAGAGACCCAGTACTTC
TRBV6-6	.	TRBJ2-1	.	CASSYSEYNEQFF	TGTGCCAGCAGTTACTCGGAATACAATGAGCAGTTCTTC
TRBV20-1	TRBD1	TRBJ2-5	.	CSASGGGEETQYF	TGCAGCGCCTCAGGGGGTGGGGAAGAGACCCAGTACTTC
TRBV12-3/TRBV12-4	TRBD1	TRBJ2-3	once	CASTYWTGEADTQYF	TGTGCCAGCACCTACTGGACAGGGGAAGCAGATACGCAGTATTTT
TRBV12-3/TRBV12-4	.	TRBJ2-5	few	CASSFQRPETQYF	TGTGCCAGCAGTTTTCAGCGACCCGAGACCCAGTACTTC
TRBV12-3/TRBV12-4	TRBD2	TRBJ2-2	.	CASRGTSGTNTRELFF	TGTGCCAGCAGGGGGACTAGCGGGACAAACACCAGGGAGCTGTTTTTT
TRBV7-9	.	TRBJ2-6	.	CASSRVGQSLSGANVLTF	TGTGCCAGCAGCAGGGTTGGGCAGTCCCTCTCTGGGGCCAACGTCCTGACTTTC
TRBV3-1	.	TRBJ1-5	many	CASSSGVTNQPQHF	TGTGCCAGCAGCTCGGGCGTCACTAATCAGCCCCAGCATTTT
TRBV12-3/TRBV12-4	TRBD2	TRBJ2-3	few	CASSPLTRVAGGTDTQYF	TGTGCCAGTAGCCCCCTCACTCGAGTCGCGGGAGGTACAGATACGCAGTATTTT
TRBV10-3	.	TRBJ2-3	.	CAISGRTDLSTDTQYF	TGTGCCATCAGTGGGCGGACGGATCTTAGCACAGATACGCAGTATTTT
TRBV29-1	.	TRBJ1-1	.	CSVEVPGRATEAFF	TGCAGCGTTGAAGTTCCAGGGCGGGCGACTGAAGCTTTCTTT
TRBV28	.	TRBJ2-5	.	CASRPWGVGLGNEYF	.
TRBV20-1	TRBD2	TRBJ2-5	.	CSARVGTSGETQYF	TGCAGTGCTAGAGTAGGGACTAGCGGAGAGACCCAGTACTTC
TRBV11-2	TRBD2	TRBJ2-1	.	CTSSLDPPSGRRNEQFF	TGTACCAGCAGCTTAGATCCCCCTAGCGGGAGGAGGAATGAGCAGTTCTTC
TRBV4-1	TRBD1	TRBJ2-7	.	CASSQGQGSSYEQYF	TGCGCCAGCAGCCAGGGACAGGGAAGCTCCTACGAGCAGTACTTC
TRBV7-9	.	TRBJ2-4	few	CASPPDKNIQYF	TGTGCCAGCCCCCCGGACAAAAACATTCAGTACTTC
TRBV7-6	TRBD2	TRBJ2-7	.	CASSTGLAGVRDEQYF	TGTGCCAGCAGCACGGGACTAGCGGGAGTTCGGGATGAGCAGTACTTC
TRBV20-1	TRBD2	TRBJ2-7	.	CSARDPHGRTNYEQYF	TGCAGTGCTAGAGATCCCCACGGGAGGACCAACTACGAGCAGTACTTC
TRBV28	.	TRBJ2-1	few	CASSLQRPREEQFF	TGTGCCAGCAGTTTACAGCGGCCGAGGGAGGAGCAGTTCTTC
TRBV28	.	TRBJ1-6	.	CATSDNRYSPLHF	TGTGCCACCTCGGACAACCGCTATTCACCCCTCCACTTT
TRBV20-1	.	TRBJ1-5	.	CSALGLGQRYQPQHF	TGCAGTGCTTTAGGTTTAGGACAGCGGTATCAGCCCCAGCATTTT
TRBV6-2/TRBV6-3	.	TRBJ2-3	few	CASSFGQGDTDTQYF	TGTGCCAGCAGCTTCGGCCAGGGCGACACAGATACGCAGTATTTT
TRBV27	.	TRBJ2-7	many	CASRGASYEQYF	TGTGCCAGCAGAGGGGCTTCCTACGAGCAGTACTTC
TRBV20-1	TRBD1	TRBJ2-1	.	CSAGQGAAGMNTEAFF	TGCAGTGCGGGACAGGGGGCCGCCGGTATGAACACTGAAGCTTTCTTC
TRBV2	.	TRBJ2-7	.	CASSADGSYEQYF	TGTGCCAGCAGTGCGGACGGCTCCTACGAGCAGTACTTC
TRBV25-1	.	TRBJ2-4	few	CASSAIAKNIQYF	TGTGCCAGCAGTGCAATAGCCAAAAACATTCAGTACTTC